The 13 T cell receptor beta chains presented below share a single source sample, sequenced in a study of regulatory T cells in long-lasting Graves disease. Specified time point: newly diagnosed GD, antithyroid drugs for less than 3 months. PBMC RNA was the source of the TCR library. Arm-PCR of CDR3 regions and iRepertoire HTBI primers were used to build TCR beta libraries. TCRdb recomputed calls from the multiplex PCR reads with MiXCR, one row per CDR3 protein. Among a few hundred thousand distinct CDR3 sequences listed, over 15% were seen once. The same specimen was also included in a second study, on T cells in Graves' hyperthyroidism and ophthalmopathy.

The sequences come from peripheral blood mononuclear cells (PBMCs), collected at new diagnosis, from a patient treated with antithyroid drugs. The receptors shown here come from a woman between 18 and 29 years old with Graves disease.

CDR3 sequence: CASSGGLEETQYF. The CDR3, as DNA: TGCGCCAGCAGCGGCGGACTGGAAGAGACCCAGTACTTC. This sequence joins TRBV5-1 and TRBJ2-5; the D gene is possibly TRBD2 (5 bases). Trimming removed 4 bases at V and 3 bases at J, with 10 bases between. The V gene's germline CDR1 is SGHRS and CDR2 YFSETQ. The CDR3 is 13 residues long.

This chain uses TRBV20-1 with TRBJ2-3, with D unclear. The V gene lost 1 base and the J gene lost 0 bases, with 5 bases spanning the gap. The germline V gene encodes CDR1 DFQATT and CDR2 SNEGSKA (reference sequence). The CDR3 loop spans 13 amino acids. This chain's CDR3 is CSARVVSTDTQYF. CDR3 DNA: TGCAGTGCTAGAGTCGTCAGCACAGATACGCAGTATTTT.

This clonotype was detected many times. The rearrangement joins TRBV5-1 to TRBJ2-3; D unclear. The germline V gene has CDR1 SGHRS and CDR2 YFSETQ. The V and J ends lost 0 bases and 2 bases respectively, with 7 bases between them. The CDR3 consists of 14 residues. The CDR3 loop is CASSLGETTDTQYF. CDR3 nucleotides: TGCGCCAGCAGCTTGGGAGAAACCACAGATACGCAGTATTTT.

V gene TRBV6-1 combines with J gene TRBJ1-2, with D perhaps matching TRBD1 (5 bases). The CDR3 extends over 12 amino acids. CDR1 MNHNS and CDR2 SASEGT come from the germline V gene. The V gene lost 6 bases and the J gene lost 8 bases, with 13 bases spanning the gap. DNA for the CDR3: TGTGCCAGCAGCCGGGACCCCGGGGGCTACACCTTC. This gives the protein CASSRDPGGYTF.

This clonotype was picked up many times. The chain joins TRBV7-9 to TRBJ2-3; 7 bases are a match to TRBD2. Germline V lookup: CDR1 SEHNR, CDR2 FQNEAQ (reference sequence). With V trimmed by 7 bases and J by 2 bases, 9 bases remained unmatched. This CDR3 region has 15 residues. The CDR3 bases are TGTGCCAGCAACCCCAGCGGGGATTACACAGATACGCAGTATTTT. Translation gives CASNPSGDYTDTQYF.

With regard to this clonotype: The junction shows a germline mismatch at one end, possibly a read error. Here the CDR3 DNA reads TGTGCCGGCAGTTTAGGAACTAGCGGGTACGAGCAGTACTTC. Protein sequence: CAGSLGTSGYEQYF. V usage is TRBV28 and J usage is TRBJ2-7; 9 bases align to TRBD2. CDR1 and CDR2 (germline): MDHEN, SYDVKM. The CDR3 covers 14 residues.

This clonotype has a count of ten or more. CDR3 residues: CSDDPRASGEQFF. CDR3 in DNA: TGCAGTGATGACCCGAGGGCTAGCGGTGAGCAGTTCTTC. The V and J genes are TRBV20-1 and TRBJ2-1; TRBD2 aligns across 7 bases. This CDR3 spans 13 amino acids. V shed 7 bases, J shed 9 bases, and the junction held 12 bases outside the gene matches. Germline V gene data show CDR1 as DFQATT and CDR2 as SNEGSKA (reference sequence).

This clonotype was recorded at least ten times. The V and J genes are TRBV6-2 or TRBV6-3 and TRBJ2-7; 8 bases line up with TRBD2. Looked up from germline, CDR1 is MNHEY and CDR2 is SVGEGT. The CDR3 extends over 15 amino acids. With 4 bases clipped from V and 3 bases from J, the junction kept 8 bases outside the gene matches. As DNA, the CDR3 is TGTGCCAGCAGTTCGGCAGCGGGAGAATTCTACGAGCAGTACTTC. Encoded protein: CASSSAAGEFYEQYF.

The table lists this clonotype with many counts. This chain links TRBV2 with TRBJ2-2; D possibly uses TRBD1 or TRBD2 (5 bases each). V dropped 5 bases and J dropped 6 bases, with 16 bases sitting between them. The germline CDR1 and CDR2 sequences are SNHLY and FYNNEI. CDR3 length: 15 amino acids. This CDR3 reads CASSRMVVGAGELFF. The CDR3 DNA reads as TGTGCCAGCAGTCGGATGGTCGTGGGGGCCGGGGAGCTGTTTTTT.

J is TRBJ1-4 and V is TRBV11-2, with TRBD1 matching over 9 bases. CDR3 length: 15 residues. Germline V lookup: CDR1 SGHAT, CDR2 FQNNGV. After removal of 5 bases from V and 10 bases from J, the junction contained 11 bases not matched to a gene. CDR3 sequence (DNA): TGTGCCAGCAGCCCGCTAACAGGGGGCGACGGAAAACTGTTTTTT. This translates into CASSPLTGGDGKLFF.

The chain combines TRBV27 with TRBJ2-5; TRBD2 aligns across 14 bases. TRBJ2-1 explains the end of the DNA better; the J call may be wrong. CDR3 size: 17 residues. Germline V gives CDR1 MNHEY, CDR2 SMNVEV (reference sequence). CDR3 sequence (DNA): TGTGCCAGCAGCCGGCCGGGGACTAGCGGGAGAATAAATGAGCAGTTCTTC. It specifies CASSRPGTSGRINEQFF.

At least ten counts were recorded for this clonotype. V gene TRBV10-2 combines with J gene TRBJ2-2; the match to TRBD1 covers 10 bases. Per the germline V gene, CDR1 is WSHSY and CDR2 is SAAADI. J gave up 7 bases and V 6 bases, and 5 bases lay outside the gene matches. The CDR3 is 14 amino acids. The CDR3 loop is CASSPGTGDGELFF. The DNA for the CDR3 is TGCGCCAGCAGCCCCGGGACAGGGGACGGGGAGCTGTTTTTT.

This clonotype showed up many times. The genes are TRBV11-3 and TRBJ2-1; TRBD2 matches at 9 bases. There are 16 residues in the CDR3. V shed 5 bases and J 0 bases; nucleotides not matched to a gene: 5. The germline V gene has CDR1 SGHNT and CDR2 YENEEA. In nucleotides, the CDR3 is TGTGCCAGCAGCCCCTTTAGCGGGAGCTCCTACAATGAGCAGTTCTTC. Its translation: CASSPFSGSSYNEQFF.